This passage covers 31 T cell receptor beta chains from one sample sequenced in a study of blood T cell repertoires in COVID-19. Some clones are missing from TCRdb's copy, which holds only in-frame ones; the method was immunoSEQ multiplex PCR. The profile shows 100,000 to 150,000 clones, around 82% of them singletons. Material for sequencing was peripheral blood. These receptors were taken from a man of 80 years or more with active or convalescent COVID-19.

The V and J genes are TRBV6-5 and TRBJ2-7; 7 nucleotides line up with TRBD1. Germline lookup yields CDR1 MNHEY and CDR2 SVGAGI. CDR3 length equals 14 residues. Trimming cost V 6 bases and J 2 bases; bases outside gene matches: 7. The DNA for the CDR3 is TGTGCCAGCAGCAGACAGGGCATCCCCTACGAGCAGTACTTC. It translates to CASSRQGIPYEQYF.

This chain links TRBV28 with TRBJ1-3, with a tentative D call TRBD1 (6 bases). CDR3 length: 15 amino acids. CDR1 is MDHEN, CDR2 SYDVKM, per germline. V was trimmed by 5 bases and J by 2 bases, leaving 13 bases between them. This chain's CDR3 is CASSPTGTTGNTIYF. The CDR3 region has the DNA TGTGCCAGCAGTCCTACCGGGACAACTGGAAACACCATATATTTT.

The chain recombines TRBV15 with TRBJ1-4, with D maybe TRBD1 (5 bases). CDR1 LNHNV and CDR2 YYDKDF come from the germline V gene (reference sequence). This CDR3 region has 13 residues. V dropped 8 bases and J dropped 1 base, with 8 bases sitting between them. CDR3 nucleotide sequence: TGTGCCACCCGGACACAAACTAATGAAAAACTGTTTTTT. Amino acids: CATRTQTNEKLFF.

This clone has only a few counts. This sequence joins TRBV21-1 and TRBJ1-2; TRBD1, the D gene given by the table, was not confirmed from the DNA. TRBV21-1 is an annotated pseudogene. The CDR3 totals 21 residues. The CDR3 here is CASSKAKVNTQGRFPNYGYTF. The CDR3 nucleotides read TGTGCCAGCAGCAAAGCCAAGGTAAACACACAGGGGCGCTTTCCTAACTATGGCTACACCTTC.

V gene TRBV19 combines with J gene TRBJ2-7, with a tentative D call TRBD2 (6 bases). The CDR3 contains 14 residues. Germline CDR1 reads LNHDA; CDR2 reads SQIVND (reference sequence). Trimming cost V 5 bases and J 2 bases, with 13 bases left between them. Here the CDR3 reads CASSRTPGAYEQYF. The CDR3 DNA reads TGTGCCAGTAGTCGGACCCCGGGGGCCTACGAGCAGTACTTC.

For the CDR3, the DNA is TGTGCCAGCAGCTCCCCTCTGGGCGGGGGCGAGACCCAGTACTTC. Its protein is CASSSPLGGGETQYF. The chain recombines TRBV11-2 with TRBJ2-5, with a possible D match to TRBD2 (7 bases). The V and J ends lost 4 bases and 5 bases respectively, with 17 bases between them. The CDR3 loop spans 15 amino acids. CDR1 is SGHAT, CDR2 FQNNGV, per germline.

V and J are TRBV7-2 and TRBJ1-1, with D unclear. The CDR3 extends over 13 amino acids. V was trimmed by 1 base and J by 0 bases, leaving 3 bases between them. Per the germline V gene, CDR1 is SGHTA and CDR2 is FQGNSA. This CDR3 is CASSLVLNTEAFF. The DNA for the CDR3 is TGTGCCAGCAGCTTAGTATTGAACACTGAAGCTTTCTTT.

This clone was counted a few times. The chain joins TRBV29-1 to TRBJ2-3; TRBD1 agrees at 7 bases. CDR3 length equals 13 residues. V was pared by 8 bases and J by 3 bases, with 8 bases of the junction left unmatched. The germline CDR1 and CDR2 sequences are SQVTM and ANQGSEA. CDR3 region: CSTRQGGTDTQYF. DNA for the CDR3: TGCAGCACAAGACAGGGTGGGACAGATACGCAGTATTTT.

The chain uses TRBV5-1 and TRBJ2-2; tentative D call: TRBD2 (5 bases). The CDR3 runs to 15 residues. Germline CDR1 reads SGHRS; CDR2 reads YFSETQ. Trimming took off 0 bases at V and 6 bases at J, with 12 bases between the two ends. The CDR3 here is CASSLAGYSAGELFF. The DNA for the CDR3 is TGCGCCAGCAGCTTGGCGGGGTATTCGGCCGGGGAGCTGTTTTTT.

The V gene is TRBV11-2, the J gene TRBJ2-7; perhaps TRBD1 as D (6 bases). The CDR3 has 15 amino acids. Germline loops: CDR1 SGHAT, CDR2 FQNNGV. The V and J ends lost 2 bases and 6 bases respectively, with 17 bases between them. CDR3: CASSLTGTGEFEQYF. The DNA of the CDR3 is TGTGCCAGCAGCTTAACAGGGACGGGCGAATTCGAGCAGTACTTC.

The genes are TRBV27 and TRBJ1-2; TRBD1 matches at 10 bases. CDR3 length equals 14 residues. Germline V lookup: CDR1 MNHEY, CDR2 SMNVEV (reference sequence). The ends lost 6 bases at V and 5 bases at J; junction bases unmatched: 6. The CDR3 DNA is TGTGCCAGCAGCCCCCGGGACAGGGGTTATGGCTACACCTTC. It specifies CASSPRDRGYGYTF.

This sequence joins TRBV18 and TRBJ2-1; TRBD2 agrees at 7 bases. The CDR3 has 11 residues. Trimming at V came to 4 bases and at J to 9 bases, leaving 0 bases not matched to a gene. Germline V gene sequence: CDR1 KGHSH, CDR2 LQKENI. The CDR3 sequence is CASSRGGEQFF. The CDR3 coding sequence is TGTGCCAGCTCACGGGGGGGTGAGCAGTTCTTC.

The V call is TRBV4-3, the J call TRBJ2-5; 8 nucleotides match TRBD2. The CDR3 consists of 15 residues. V lost 4 bases and J lost 5; bases outside the gene matches: 9. Germline CDR1 LGHNA, CDR2 YSLEER. The CDR3 nucleotides read TGCGCCAGCAGCCCCCTCGGGGGGGCCGGGGAGACCCAGTACTTC. Its protein is CASSPLGGAGETQYF.

This chain connects TRBV30 to TRBJ2-3; D remains ambiguous. V lost 3 bases to trimming and J lost 5 bases, with 9 bases between them. Germline CDR1 is GTSNPN and CDR2 is SVGIG (reference sequence). This CDR3 has 12 amino acids. CDR3 protein: CAWSPSEDTQYF. CDR3 in DNA: TGTGCCTGGAGCCCAAGCGAAGATACGCAGTATTTT.

The chain joins TRBV6-4 to TRBJ2-2; tentatively, D is TRBD1 (5 bases). The CDR3 spans 13 residues. V gave up 1 base and J gave up 8 bases, with 8 bases separating them. Germline loops: CDR1 MRHNA, CDR2 SNTAGT. The CDR3 protein is CASSDYKGGELFF. For the CDR3, the DNA is TGTGCCAGCAGTGACTACAAGGGGGGGGAGCTGTTTTTT.

The rearrangement joins TRBV19 to TRBJ1-3; D unclear. V lost 5 bases and J lost 0, with 5 bases in between. The CDR3 contains 13 residues. Germline V gene data show CDR1 as LNHDA and CDR2 as SQIVND (reference sequence). For the CDR3, the DNA is TGTGCCAGTAGTCCCGGCTCTGGAAACACCATATATTTT. This codes for CASSPGSGNTIYF.

The V and J genes are TRBV30 and TRBJ1-1; TRBD1 agrees at 9 bases. There are 12 residues in the CDR3. Germline lookup yields CDR1 GTSNPN and CDR2 SVGIG (reference sequence). V lost 6 bases, J lost 5 bases, and 4 bases stayed unmatched. This CDR3 reads CACGQGWTEAFF. In DNA, the CDR3 is TGTGCCTGCGGACAGGGGTGGACTGAAGCTTTCTTT.

The rearrangement uses TRBV6-6 and TRBJ2-6, with 10 positions matching TRBD1. Germline V CDR1 and CDR2: MNHNY, SVGAGI (reference sequence). The ends lost 7 bases at V and 3 bases at J; junction bases unmatched: 6. CDR3 size: 16 residues. CDR3 sequence (DNA): TGTGCCAGCAATCGACAGGGGGCGGATGGGGCCAACGTCCTGACTTTC. Its translation is CASNRQGADGANVLTF.

The chain couples TRBV6-1 to TRBJ1-5; a possible D gene is TRBD1 (5 bases). The CDR3 sequence is 15 residues long. Trimming took off 1 base at V and 9 bases at J, with 16 bases between the two ends. Germline CDR1 is MNHNS and CDR2 is SASEGT. This CDR3 is CASSEGGAVRVPQHF. The CDR3 DNA reads TGTGCCAGCAGTGAAGGTGGGGCGGTCCGGGTGCCCCAGCATTTT.

The chain combines TRBV10-3 with TRBJ2-5; D unresolved. The CDR3 is 15 residues long. V dropped 3 bases and J dropped 5 bases, with 16 bases sitting between them. Germline V lookup: CDR1 ENHRY, CDR2 SYGVKD. The CDR3 protein is CAISESLTRFETQYF. The CDR3 bases are TGTGCCATCAGTGAATCCCTGACACGTTTTGAGACCCAGTACTTC.

The chain carries TRBV6-5 and TRBJ2-3; 10 bases map to TRBD2. With V trimmed by 5 bases and J by 4 bases, 6 bases remained unmatched. The CDR3 runs to 15 residues. Germline CDR1 MNHEY, CDR2 SVGAGI. The CDR3 is CASSHSGGAPDTQYF. In nucleotides, the CDR3 is TGTGCCAGCAGTCACAGCGGGGGGGCCCCAGATACGCAGTATTTT.

The V gene is TRBV5-1, the J gene TRBJ1-3, with D unresolved. Trimming removed 0 bases from V and 6 bases from J, with 19 bases in between. Germline V gene lookup returns CDR1 SGHRS and CDR2 YFSETQ. There are 17 residues in the CDR3. This CDR3 reads CASSLGGGSAKENTIYF. The CDR3 DNA is TGCGCCAGCAGCTTGGGAGGAGGATCGGCCAAGGAAAACACCATATATTTT.

This clone has a single count. The chain carries TRBV4-3 and TRBJ2-3; D perhaps matches TRBD2 (5 bases). Looked up from germline, CDR1 is LGHNA and CDR2 is YSLEER. The CDR3 has 15 amino acids. V dropped 0 bases and J dropped 5 bases, with 12 bases sitting between them. CDR3 loop: CASSQERASLDTQYF. In nucleotides, the CDR3 is TGCGCCAGCAGCCAAGAAAGGGCTAGCCTAGATACGCAGTATTTT.

This chain uses TRBV4-3 with TRBJ2-3; 11 bases are a match to TRBD2. Germline V CDR1 and CDR2: LGHNA, YSLEER. This CDR3 has 18 residues. V was pared by 1 base and J by 2 bases, with 8 bases of the junction left unmatched. CDR3 loop: CASSQAGLAGSFTDTQYF. The CDR3 DNA reads TGCGCCAGCAGCCAAGCTGGACTAGCGGGTTCTTTCACAGATACGCAGTATTTT.

The genes are TRBV28 and TRBJ2-3; tentatively, D is TRBD2 (5 bases). Trimming removed 7 bases at V and 3 bases at J, with 14 bases between. The CDR3 consists of 14 residues. Germline CDR1 reads MDHEN; CDR2 reads SYDVKM. The CDR3 sequence is CASKAPAVTDTQYF. The CDR3 DNA reads as TGTGCCAGCAAAGCGCCAGCGGTGACAGATACGCAGTATTTT.

This sequence joins TRBV19 and TRBJ1-5; the D gene is possibly TRBD1 (6 bases). Germline lookup yields CDR1 LNHDA and CDR2 SQIVND (reference sequence). This CDR3 is 14 amino acids long. Trimming cost V 4 bases and J 2 bases, with 9 bases left between them. The CDR3 sequence is CASSNYRGNQPQHF. In DNA form, the CDR3 reads TGTGCCAGTAGTAACTACAGGGGCAATCAGCCCCAGCATTTT.

The rearrangement links TRBV9 to TRBJ2-1, with a weak D call TRBD2 (6 bases). Germline-derived CDR1 and CDR2 are SGDLS and YYNGEE. V gave up 1 base and J gave up 0 bases, with 11 bases separating them. CDR3 length: 16 residues. CDR3 nucleotides: TGTGCCAGCAGCGTAACTAGCTCGGCCTCCTACAATGAGCAGTTCTTC. Its translation: CASSVTSSASYNEQFF.

The chain recombines TRBV19 with TRBJ1-2; D unresolved. Germline CDR1 is LNHDA and CDR2 is SQIVND (reference sequence). The CDR3 covers 11 residues. V lost 5 bases and J 5 bases, leaving 6 bases between the germline ends. The chain's CDR3 is CASSQAYGYTF. The CDR3 DNA sequence: TGTGCCAGTAGTCAGGCGTATGGCTACACCTTC.

This chain connects TRBV5-4 to TRBJ1-3; weak D call: TRBD1 (5 bases). The CDR3 length is 15 residues. The germline V and J ends were trimmed by 3 bases and 0 bases, with 10 bases remaining between them. The germline gives CDR1 SGHNT, CDR2 YYREEE (reference sequence). The CDR3 coding sequence is TGTGCCAGCAGCTCTCAGGGCAACTCTGGAAACACCATATATTTT. Translating it yields CASSSQGNSGNTIYF.

This rearrangement joins TRBV6-5 to TRBJ1-2; D is perhaps TRBD1 (6 bases). Trimming cost V 0 bases and J 7 bases, with 12 bases left between them. Germline assignment: CDR1 MNHEY and CDR2 SVGAGI. There are 14 residues in the CDR3. The CDR3 DNA reads as TGTGCCAGCAGTTACTCGAGGGAGGGGGGTGGCTACACCTTC. Amino acid sequence: CASSYSREGGGYTF.

The chain is built from TRBV5-8 and TRBJ1-4; D is undetermined. This CDR3 contains 12 residues. CDR1 SGHTS and CDR2 YDEGEE come from the germline V gene. Trimming pared 0 bases from V and 8 bases from J, leaving 5 bases between. The CDR3 DNA is TGTGCCAGCAGCTTGGTTAGAGAAAAACTGTTTTTT. Encoded protein: CASSLVREKLFF.